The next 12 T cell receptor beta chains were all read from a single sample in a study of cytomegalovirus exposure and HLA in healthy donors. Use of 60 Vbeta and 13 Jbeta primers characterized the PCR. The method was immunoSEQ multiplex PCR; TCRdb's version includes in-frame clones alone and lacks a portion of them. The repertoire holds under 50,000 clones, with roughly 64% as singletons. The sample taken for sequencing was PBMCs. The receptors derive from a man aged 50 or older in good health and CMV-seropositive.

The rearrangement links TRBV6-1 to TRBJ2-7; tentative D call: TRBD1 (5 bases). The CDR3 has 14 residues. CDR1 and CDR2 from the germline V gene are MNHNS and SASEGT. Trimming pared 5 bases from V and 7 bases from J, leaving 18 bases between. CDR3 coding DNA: TGTGCCAGCAGTAACAGACAGATTGCTGAGGAGCAGTACTTC. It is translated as CASSNRQIAEEQYF.

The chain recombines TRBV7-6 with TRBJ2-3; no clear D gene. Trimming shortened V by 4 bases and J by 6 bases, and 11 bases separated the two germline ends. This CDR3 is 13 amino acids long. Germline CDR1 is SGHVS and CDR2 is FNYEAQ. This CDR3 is CASSSNQADTQYF. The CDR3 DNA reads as TGTGCCAGCAGCTCAAACCAGGCGGATACGCAGTATTTT.

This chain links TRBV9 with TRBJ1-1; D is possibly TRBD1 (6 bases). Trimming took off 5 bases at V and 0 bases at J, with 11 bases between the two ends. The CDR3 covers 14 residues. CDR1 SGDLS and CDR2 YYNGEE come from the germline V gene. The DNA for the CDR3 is TGTGCCAGCAGAGACGACAGGATGAACACTGAAGCTTTCTTT. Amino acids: CASRDDRMNTEAFF.

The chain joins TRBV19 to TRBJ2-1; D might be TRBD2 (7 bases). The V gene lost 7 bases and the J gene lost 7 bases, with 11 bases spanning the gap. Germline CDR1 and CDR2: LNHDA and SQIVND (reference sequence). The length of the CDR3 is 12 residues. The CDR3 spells CASTGGGNEQFF. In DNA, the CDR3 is TGTGCCAGTACGGGGGGCGGGAATGAGCAGTTCTTC.

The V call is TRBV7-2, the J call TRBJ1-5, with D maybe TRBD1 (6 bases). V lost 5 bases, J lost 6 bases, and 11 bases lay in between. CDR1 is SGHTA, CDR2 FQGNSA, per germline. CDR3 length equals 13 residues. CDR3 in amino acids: CASSDTGIQPQHF. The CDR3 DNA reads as TGTGCCAGCAGCGACACAGGGATTCAGCCCCAGCATTTT.

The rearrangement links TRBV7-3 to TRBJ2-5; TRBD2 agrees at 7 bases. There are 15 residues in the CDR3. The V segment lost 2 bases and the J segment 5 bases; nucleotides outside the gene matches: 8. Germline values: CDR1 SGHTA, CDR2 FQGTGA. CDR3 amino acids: CASSLGSGVRETQYF. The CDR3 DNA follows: TGTGCCAGCAGCTTAGGAAGCGGGGTACGGGAGACCCAGTACTTC.

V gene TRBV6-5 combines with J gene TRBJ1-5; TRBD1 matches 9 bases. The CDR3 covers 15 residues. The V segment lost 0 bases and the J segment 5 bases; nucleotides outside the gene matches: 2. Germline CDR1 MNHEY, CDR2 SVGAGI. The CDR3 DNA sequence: TGTGCCAGCAGTTACTCGGGACAGGGCTATCAGCCCCAGCATTTT. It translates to CASSYSGQGYQPQHF.

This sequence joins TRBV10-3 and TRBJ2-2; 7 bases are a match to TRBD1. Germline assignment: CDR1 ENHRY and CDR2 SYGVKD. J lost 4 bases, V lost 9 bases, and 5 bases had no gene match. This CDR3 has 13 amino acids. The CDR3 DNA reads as TGTGCCATAGGACAGGAATCCACCGGGGAGCTGTTTTTT. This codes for CAIGQESTGELFF.

In nucleotides, the CDR3 is TGTGCCAGCAGCTTAGTCCTAGCGGGGTCACGGAATGAGCAGTTCTTC. This sequence encodes CASSLVLAGSRNEQFF. The chain links TRBV7-6 to TRBJ2-1, with 9 positions matching TRBD2. V dropped 1 base and J dropped 7; count of bases not matched to a gene: 8. Germline values: CDR1 SGHVS, CDR2 FNYEAQ. The CDR3 is made up of 16 amino acids.

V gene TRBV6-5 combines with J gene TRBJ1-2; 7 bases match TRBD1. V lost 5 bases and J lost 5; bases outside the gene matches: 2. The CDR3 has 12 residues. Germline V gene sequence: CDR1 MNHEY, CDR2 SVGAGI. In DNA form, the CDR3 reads TGTGCCAGCAGTCCGGGACAGTATGGCTACACCTTC. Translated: CASSPGQYGYTF.

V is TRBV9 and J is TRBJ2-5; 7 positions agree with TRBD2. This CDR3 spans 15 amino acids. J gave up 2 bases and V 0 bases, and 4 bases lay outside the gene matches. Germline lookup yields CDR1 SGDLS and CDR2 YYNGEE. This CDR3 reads CASSVGGGLQETQYF. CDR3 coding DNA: TGTGCCAGCAGCGTAGGGGGGGGTCTACAAGAGACCCAGTACTTC.

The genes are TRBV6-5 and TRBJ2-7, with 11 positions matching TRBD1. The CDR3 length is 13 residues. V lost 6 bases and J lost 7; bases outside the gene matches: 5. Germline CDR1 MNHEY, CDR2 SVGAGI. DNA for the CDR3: TGTGCCAGCAGAGGACAGGGGGCAGGAGAGCAGTACTTC. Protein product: CASRGQGAGEQYF.